The clone carrying this TCR beta chain was recorded only once. The antigen remains undetermined. The sample is drawn from a study of T cell responses to AZD1222 COVID-19 vaccine. Produced via immunoSEQ multiplex PCR; TCRdb's table is partial and in-frame only. The sample lists 150,000 or so clones; 91% were seen once. Losses at the gene ends were 1 base for V and 4 bases for J; bases not matched to a gene: 8. There are 16 residues in the CDR3. CDR1 and CDR2 (germline): SQVTM, ANQGSEA. Combined were second doses at about 4 or about 12 weeks. Overall study findings and caveats: Unmutated regions of variants are reportedly targeted by nearly half of spike-specific TCRs. Donors in the cohort were predominantly white British and more often female, and clonal diversity was possibly underestimated. Sampling captured repertoires only after the peak T cell response.

The rearrangement joins TRBV29-1 to TRBJ2-1, with 9 nucleotides matching TRBD1. This sequence originates from an adult who received the AZD1222 COVID-19 vaccine. Here the sequenced sample was peripheral blood, taken 28 days after the second AZD1222 dose. This CDR3 is CSVEAPRGQGYNEQFF. The CDR3 DNA follows: TGCAGCGTTGAAGCTCCCCGGGGACAGGGATACAATGAGCAGTTCTTC.